This TCR beta chain was recorded in a study of lymphopenia after photon versus proton radiotherapy. Study outcomes and limitations: Authors raise, but do not show, better survival with proton therapy. After lymphocyte nadir, photon-treated repertoires showed oligoclonal expansion, especially CD8+ Temra. Under photons, naive T cells and diversity fell while effector/memory populations rose. In patients who died, overall survival fell as post-nadir TCR diversity dropped more.

The CDR3 totals 13 residues. Germline CDR1 reads SSHAT; CDR2 reads FNYEAQ (reference sequence). About this clone: Its antigen is unknown. Mismatch with germline at one junction end may stem from a read error.

Here immunoSEQ multiplex PCR was the method, and the copy in TCRdb shows in-frame clones only, minus some. The profile shows 20,000 to 25,000 clones, 85% of them singletons. V and J are TRBV7-7 and TRBJ2-5; D is undetermined. The clonotype was recovered from a man in his 60s with pancreatic cancer. The starting material was peripheral blood, obtained from a patient treated with photon-based radiotherapy. The CDR3 here is CASSLVWAETQYF. In DNA form, the CDR3 reads TGTGCTAGCAGCTTAGTTTGGGCGGAGACCCAGTACTTC.